This TCR beta chain was recovered during a study of T cell repertoires in cytomegalovirus infection. The study, taken as a whole, reports: HLA-C-restricted CMV-specific TCR beta clonotypes prevailed in the ex vivo response. Adding up the frequency of public TCR beta families identified people who carried CMV plus the relevant HLA.

This clonotype occurred a few times. What it binds is not known. TCRdb re-derived calls from the reads in MiXCR, one entry per CDR3 protein. The data contain approximately 730,000 distinct CDR3 sequences, approximately 32% of them singletons. CDR3 length: 14 residues. Germline values: CDR1 SNHLY, CDR2 FYNNEI. Trimming pared 6 bases from V and 3 bases from J, leaving 15 bases between. This TCR derives from a human donor in good health (CMV status not recorded). Some clones in this sample may be carry-over from other donors' samples. The V call is TRBV2, the J call TRBJ2-7, with D perhaps given as TRBD1 or TRBD2 (6 bases each). Sequencing was performed on cultured CD8+ T cells from PBMCs, taken from culture after CMV antigen stimulation. CDR3 nucleotides: TGTGCCAGCAGCCCCTACGAGGGGGGCTACGAGCAGTACTTC. This sequence encodes CASSPYEGGYEQYF.